The T cell receptor (beta chain) under discussion was sequenced for a study of CD8 T cells in ankylosing spondylitis. This clonotype occurred many times. TCRdb reprocessed the 5' RACE reads via MiXCR and lists one record per CDR3 protein. The data contain about 360,000 distinct CDR3 sequences, 20% of them singletons. Between the trimmed V and J ends, which lost 3 bases and 2 bases, there was a span of 18 bases. The CDR3 extends over 17 amino acids. The clonotype was recovered from a male donor with ankylosing spondylitis or in good health (not recorded which). This chain links TRBV12-3 or TRBV12-4 with TRBJ2-3; D is perhaps TRBD2 (7 bases). Sample: blood, either unsorted or a sorted T cell fraction (not recorded which). Here the CDR3 reads CASSFWSGGGHTDTQYF. The DNA of the CDR3 is TGTGCCAGCAGTTTCTGGAGTGGCGGGGGACACACAGATACGCAGTATTTT.